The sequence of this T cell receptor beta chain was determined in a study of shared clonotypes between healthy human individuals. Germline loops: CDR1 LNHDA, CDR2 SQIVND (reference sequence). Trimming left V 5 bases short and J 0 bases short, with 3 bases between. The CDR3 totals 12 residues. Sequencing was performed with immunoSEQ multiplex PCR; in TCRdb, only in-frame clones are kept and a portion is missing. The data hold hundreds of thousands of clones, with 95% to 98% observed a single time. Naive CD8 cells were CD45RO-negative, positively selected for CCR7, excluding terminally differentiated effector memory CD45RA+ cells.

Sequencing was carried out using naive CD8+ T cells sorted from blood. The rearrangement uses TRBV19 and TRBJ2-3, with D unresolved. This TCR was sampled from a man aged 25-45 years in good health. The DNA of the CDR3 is TGTGCCAGTAGTGTCAGCACAGATACGCAGTATTTT. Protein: CASSVSTDTQYF.